This T cell receptor beta chain stems from a study of neoadjuvant anti-PD-1 for oral cavity cancer. Study-level background: Most patients had three to four biweekly doses of 3 mg/kg nivolumab before resection.

As to time point: after neoadjuvant nivolumab, at surgical resection. Patients had HPV-negative, locally advanced oral cavity squamous cell carcinoma. This clone has just a few counts. TCRdb keeps only in-frame clones here, not all; method: immunoSEQ multiplex PCR. The table lists 35,000 to 40,000 clones, 30% to 40% of them singletons, with roughly a sixth in the top ten. CDR1 and CDR2 (germline): SGHRS, YFSETQ. The ends were cut back, 0 bases at V and 5 bases at J, with 11 bases in the middle. This CDR3 is 14 amino acids long. The source of this sequence is a person aged 40-85 years with oral cavity squamous cell carcinoma. This specimen was tumor tissue, taken after nivolumab (anti-PD-1) treatment. This chain joins TRBV5-1 and TRBJ1-2; D gene uncertain. CDR3 residues: CASSLAAARYGYTF. DNA of the CDR3: TGCGCCAGCAGCTTGGCTGCAGCTAGGTATGGCTACACCTTC.